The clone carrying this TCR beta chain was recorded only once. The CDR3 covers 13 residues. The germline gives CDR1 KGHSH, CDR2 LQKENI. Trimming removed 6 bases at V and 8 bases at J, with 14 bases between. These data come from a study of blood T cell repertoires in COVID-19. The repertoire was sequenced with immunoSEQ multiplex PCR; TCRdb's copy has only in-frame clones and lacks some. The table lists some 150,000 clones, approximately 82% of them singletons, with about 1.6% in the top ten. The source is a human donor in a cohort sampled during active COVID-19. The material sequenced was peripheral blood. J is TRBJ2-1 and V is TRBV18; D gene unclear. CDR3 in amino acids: CASSSQSSDEQFF. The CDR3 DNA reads TGTGCCAGCTCCTCTCAGTCATCAGATGAGCAGTTCTTC.